The source of this TCR beta chain is a study of beta chain features in type 1 diabetes (dated by TCRdb to the late 2010s). About the study as a whole: Patients and healthy donors did not differ in mean age, gender distribution, total cell number or subset yield. Across all samples, almost 110 million sorted cells were examined, and cell number per subset correlated strongly with RNA yield. The study compared the TCRB repertoires of sorted circulating CD4+ T cell subsets in recently diagnosed type 1 diabetes patients with those in matched healthy donors. Naive and central memory subsets were obtained from all 30 or so donors, but regulatory and stem cell-like memory subsets were isolated from only 8 patients and roughly 8 healthy donors. What the research found in general, with its limitations: Naive, central memory and regulatory TCRB repertoires appeared to be more alike among patients than among healthy donors. Only small numbers of individuals were included in the HLA sub-analyses, which left unresolved whether HLA type had any influence on TCRB rearrangement. Fewer insertions and more nucleotide deletions at VDJ recombination sites were observed in patients with type 1 diabetes, implying thymic rearrangement abnormalities. In all four CD4+ subsets, TCRB CDR3 length was moderately but significantly shorter in type 1 diabetes patients. Sequencing cDNA rather than genomic DNA could over-represent highly expressing activated cells, although activation and CD3 levels did not differ between groups. Shorter templates might have been favored by PCR, but patient and control samples were amplified and corrected together, so both groups would have been affected equally by any skew.

Each donor gave one peripheral blood draw, averaging roughly 100 mL, which was collected into heparinised tubes. Using a panel that included CD45RO, CCR7, CD25, CD127, CD95 and CD27, naive, central memory, regulatory and stem cell-like memory CD4+ T cells were sorted on a BD FACSAria II. All sorted populations exceeded 98% purity. PBMCs were isolated immediately by Lymphoprep density gradient centrifugation and stained directly without culture. So that batch effects would be minimized, each experiment stained and sorted samples in pairs, pairing one healthy donor with one patient. The entire amount of isolated RNA was reverse transcribed using the High Capacity cDNA Reverse Transcription Kit, so the sequenced TCRB transcripts were expressed ones. Deep immunoSEQ sequencing was performed on naive, central memory and regulatory T cell samples, with an average of about 3.57 million total reads per sample. Sorted cells were lysed in RLT buffer, and RNA was extracted using DNase-treated RNeasy Micro or Mini kits according to cell number. To prevent cross-contamination, each cell subset was processed individually, whereas patient and healthy donor samples were processed jointly. The immunoSEQ multiplex PCR was used to amplify TCRB sequences from cDNA, generating 87-bp fragments that spanned the CDR3 region. Amplicons were sequenced on the Illumina HiSeq platform. The original pipeline was this. PCR bias was computationally corrected using synthetic template baselines, reads within Hamming distance 2 were collapsed, and singletons that could not be merged were discarded. Reads were aligned against IMGT so that V, D and J genes, CDR3 length and insertions or deletions at six rearrangement sites could be assigned. Within each subset, clonotype counts were normalized to sorted cell number, and only after that were true diversity and Gini coefficients computed with the tcR R package. The overlap coefficient, calculated on TCRB nucleotide sequences, was used to measure repertoire sharing. Out-of-frame TCRB sequences from naive cells were analyzed as a proxy for the pre-selection repertoire. Not all clones reach the TCRdb copy of this immuneACCESS table, which keeps in-frame sequences only. Checked studies attribute under half of the gap to unresolved V genes and leave the rest unexplained. Clonal size and the V and J genes are those of that table, whereas D and trimming came from the DNA. The sample includes 900,000 or so clones, with under 20% observed a single time. About 0.02% of the sample goes to the ten largest clones.

This clone has a single count. Its antigen specificity is not known. Qualities for individual bases were not recorded, and no much larger clone is one base off. The receptor comes from a woman under 30 in good health. What was sequenced was naive CD4+ T cells from blood. Sample cell subset or site, as interpreted from the label and publication: true naive CD4+ T cells.

CDR3 loop: CASRISGRDTQYF. The base sequence is TGTGCCAGCAGAATTAGCGGGAGGGATACGCAGTATTTT. The chain employs TRBV27 and TRBJ2-3, with 10 bases matching TRBD2. From the germline V gene (reference sequence), CDR1 is MNHEY and CDR2 is SMNVEV. The CDR3 covers 13 residues, taking in both the cysteine and the phenylalanine. The kept DNA is CDR3 alone, 39 bases in frame from the first base. V is trimmed back by 6 bases and J by 6 bases, and the junction contains 3 bases that no gene match accounts for.